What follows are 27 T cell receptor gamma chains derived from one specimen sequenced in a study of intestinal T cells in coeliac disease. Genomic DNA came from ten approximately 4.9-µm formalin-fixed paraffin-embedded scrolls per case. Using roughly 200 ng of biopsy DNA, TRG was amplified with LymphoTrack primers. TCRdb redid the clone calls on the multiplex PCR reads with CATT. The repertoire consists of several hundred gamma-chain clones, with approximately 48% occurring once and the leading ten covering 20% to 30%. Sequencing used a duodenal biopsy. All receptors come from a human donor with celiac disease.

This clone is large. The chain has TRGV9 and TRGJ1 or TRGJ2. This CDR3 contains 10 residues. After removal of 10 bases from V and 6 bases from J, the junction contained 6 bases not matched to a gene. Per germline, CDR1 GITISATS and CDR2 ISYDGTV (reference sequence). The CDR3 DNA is TGTGCCTTCCTTCGTTATAAGAAACTCTTT. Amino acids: CAFLRYKKLF.

CDR3 in DNA: TGTGCCTACCTGGGACGGGTATTATTAGTAAGTAAACTCTTT. It translates to CAYLGRVLLVSKLF. The V call is TRGV2, the J call TRGJ1 or TRGJ2. The CDR3 is made up of 14 amino acids. CDR1 is EGSNGY and CDR2 is YDSYNSKV in the germline V gene. Trimming cost V 12 bases and J 13 bases; bases outside gene matches: 27.

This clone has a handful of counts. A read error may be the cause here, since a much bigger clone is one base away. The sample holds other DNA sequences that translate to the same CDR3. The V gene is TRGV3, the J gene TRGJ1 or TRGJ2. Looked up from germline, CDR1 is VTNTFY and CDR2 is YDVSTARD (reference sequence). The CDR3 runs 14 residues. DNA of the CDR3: TGTGCCACCTGGGACAGGCCCAATTATTATAAGAAGCTCTTT. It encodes CATWDRPNYYKKLF.

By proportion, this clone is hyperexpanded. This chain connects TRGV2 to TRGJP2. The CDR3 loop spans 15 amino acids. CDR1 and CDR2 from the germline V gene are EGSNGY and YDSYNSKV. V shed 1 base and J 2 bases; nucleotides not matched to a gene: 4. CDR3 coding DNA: TGTGCCACCTGGGACGGCGAAAGTAGTGATTGGATCAAGACGTTT. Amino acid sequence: CATWDGESSDWIKTF.

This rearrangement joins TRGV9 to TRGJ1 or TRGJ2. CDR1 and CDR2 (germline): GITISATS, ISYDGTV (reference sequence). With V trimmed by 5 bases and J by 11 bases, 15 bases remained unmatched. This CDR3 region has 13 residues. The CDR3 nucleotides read TGTGCCTTGTGGGGAGGTGCCCCCCCGGAGAAACTCTTT. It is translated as CALWGGAPPEKLF.

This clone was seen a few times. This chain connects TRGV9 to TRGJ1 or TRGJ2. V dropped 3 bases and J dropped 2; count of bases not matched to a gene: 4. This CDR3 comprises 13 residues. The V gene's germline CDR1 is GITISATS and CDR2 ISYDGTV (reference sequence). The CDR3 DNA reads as TGTGCCTTGTGGGAGTGCGATTATTATAAGAAACTCTTT. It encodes CALWECDYYKKLF.

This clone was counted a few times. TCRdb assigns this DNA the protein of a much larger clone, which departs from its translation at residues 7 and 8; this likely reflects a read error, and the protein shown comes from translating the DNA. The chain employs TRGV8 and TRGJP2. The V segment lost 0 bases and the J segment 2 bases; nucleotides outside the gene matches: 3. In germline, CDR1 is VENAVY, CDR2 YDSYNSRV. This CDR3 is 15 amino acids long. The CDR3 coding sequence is TGTGCCACCTGGGATAGGCGGAGTAGTGATTGGATCAAGACGTTT. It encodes CATWDRRSSDWIKTF.

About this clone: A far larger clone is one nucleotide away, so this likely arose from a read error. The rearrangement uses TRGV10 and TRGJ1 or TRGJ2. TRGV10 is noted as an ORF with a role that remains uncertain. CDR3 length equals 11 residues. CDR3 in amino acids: CAAWDYYKKLF. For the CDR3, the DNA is TGCGCTGCGTGGGATTATTATAAGAAACTCTTT.

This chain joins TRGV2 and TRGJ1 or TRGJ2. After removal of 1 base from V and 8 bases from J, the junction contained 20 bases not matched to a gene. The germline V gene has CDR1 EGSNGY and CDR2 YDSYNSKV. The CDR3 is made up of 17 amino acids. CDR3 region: CATWDGPKTGSINKKLF. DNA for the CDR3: TGTGCCACCTGGGACGGCCCCAAAACGGGGTCTATTAATAAGAAACTCTTT.

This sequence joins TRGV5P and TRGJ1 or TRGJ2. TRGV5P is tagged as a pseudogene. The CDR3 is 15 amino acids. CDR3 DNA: TGTGCCACCTGGGGCAGGCCCCCGAATTATTATAAGAAACTCTTT. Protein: CATWGRPPNYYKKLF.

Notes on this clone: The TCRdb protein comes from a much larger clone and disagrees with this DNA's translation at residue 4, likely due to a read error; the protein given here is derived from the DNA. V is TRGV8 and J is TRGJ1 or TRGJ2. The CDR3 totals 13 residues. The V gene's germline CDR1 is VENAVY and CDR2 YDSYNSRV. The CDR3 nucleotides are TGTGCCACCCGGGATTTAACTTATTATAAGAAACTCTTT. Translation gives CATRDLTYYKKLF.

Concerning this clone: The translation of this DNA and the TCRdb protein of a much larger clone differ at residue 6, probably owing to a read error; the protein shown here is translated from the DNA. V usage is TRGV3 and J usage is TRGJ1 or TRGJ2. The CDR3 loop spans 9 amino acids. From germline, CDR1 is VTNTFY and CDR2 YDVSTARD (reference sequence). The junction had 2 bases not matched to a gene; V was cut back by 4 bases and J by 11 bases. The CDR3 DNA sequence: TGTGCCACCTGGGATGAGAAACTCTTT. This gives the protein CATWDEKLF.

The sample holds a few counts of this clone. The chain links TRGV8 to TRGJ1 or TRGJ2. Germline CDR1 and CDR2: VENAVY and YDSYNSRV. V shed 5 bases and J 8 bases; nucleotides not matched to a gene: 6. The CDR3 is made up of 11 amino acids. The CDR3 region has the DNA TGTGCCACCTGGGGATTGAATAAGAAACTCTTT. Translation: CATWGLNKKLF.

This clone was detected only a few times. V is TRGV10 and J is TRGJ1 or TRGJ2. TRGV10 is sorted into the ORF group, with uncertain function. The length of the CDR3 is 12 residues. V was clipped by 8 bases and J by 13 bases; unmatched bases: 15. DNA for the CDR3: TGTGCTGCGTGGGATTACGGTATAAGAAAACTCTTT. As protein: CAAWDYGIRKLF.

CDR3 region: CAAWVVRKLF. DNA for the CDR3: TGTGCTGCGTGGGTAGTAAGAAAACTCTTT. The rearrangement uses TRGV10 and TRGJ1 or TRGJ2. TRGV10 is annotated as an ORF whose role is uncertain. This CDR3 region has 10 residues. V gave up 8 bases and J gave up 13 bases; unmatched junction bases: 9.

The DNA for the CDR3 is TGTGCCACCTGGGACGGTAAAAGTACTAGTGATTGGATCAAGACGTTT. It translates to CATWDGKSTSDWIKTF. This chain uses TRGV2 with TRGJP2. J was trimmed by 4 bases and V by 1 base; bases with no gene match: 9. This CDR3 has 16 amino acids. Germline values: CDR1 EGSNGY, CDR2 YDSYNSKV.

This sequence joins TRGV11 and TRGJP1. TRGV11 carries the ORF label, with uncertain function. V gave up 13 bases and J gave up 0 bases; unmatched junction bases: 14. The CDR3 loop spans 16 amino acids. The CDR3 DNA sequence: TGTGCCTGGCTGGATCAAGGGGATACCACTGGTTGGTTCAAGATATTT. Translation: CAWLDQGDTTGWFKIF.

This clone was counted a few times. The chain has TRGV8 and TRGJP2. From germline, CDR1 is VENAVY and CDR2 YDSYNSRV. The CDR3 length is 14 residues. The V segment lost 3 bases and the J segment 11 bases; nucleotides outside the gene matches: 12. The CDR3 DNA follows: TGTGCCACCTGGGATGGGGAGGAGGAATGGATCAAGACGTTT. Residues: CATWDGEEEWIKTF.

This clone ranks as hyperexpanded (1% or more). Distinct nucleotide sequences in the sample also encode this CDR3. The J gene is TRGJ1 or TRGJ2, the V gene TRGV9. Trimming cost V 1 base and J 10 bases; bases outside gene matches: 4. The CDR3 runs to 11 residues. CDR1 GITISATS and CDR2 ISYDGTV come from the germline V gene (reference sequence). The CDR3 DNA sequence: TGTGCCTTGTGGGAGGTCCGAAAGAAACTCTTT. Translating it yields CALWEVRKKLF.

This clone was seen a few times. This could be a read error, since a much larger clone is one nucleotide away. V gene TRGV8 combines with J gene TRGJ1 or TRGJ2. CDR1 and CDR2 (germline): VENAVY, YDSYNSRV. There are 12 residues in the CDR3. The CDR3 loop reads CATWGNYYKKLF. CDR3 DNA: TGTGCCACCTGGGGTAATTATTATAAGAAGCTCTTT.

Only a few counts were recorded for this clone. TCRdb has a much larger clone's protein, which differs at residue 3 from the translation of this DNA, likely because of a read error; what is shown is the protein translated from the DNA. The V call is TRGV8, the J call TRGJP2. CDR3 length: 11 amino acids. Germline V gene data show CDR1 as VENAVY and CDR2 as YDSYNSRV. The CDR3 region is CASWDGDIKTF. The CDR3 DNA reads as TGTGCCTCCTGGGATGGGGACATCAAGACGTTT.

CDR3 DNA sequence: TGTGCCCACTGGGACAGGCCTCCTTCACGTAGTGATTGGATCAAGACGTTT. Amino acids: CAHWDRPPSRSDWIKTF. The chain is built from TRGV3 and TRGJP2. V lost 12 bases, J lost 3 bases, and 22 bases stayed unmatched. Germline CDR1 is VTNTFY and CDR2 is YDVSTARD (reference sequence). The CDR3 runs to 17 residues.

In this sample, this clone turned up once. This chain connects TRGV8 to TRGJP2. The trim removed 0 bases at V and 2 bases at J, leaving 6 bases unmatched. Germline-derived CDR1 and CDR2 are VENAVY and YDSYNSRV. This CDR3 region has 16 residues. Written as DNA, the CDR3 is TGTGCCACCTGGGATAGGAAGTTGAGTAGTGATTGGATCAAGACGTTT. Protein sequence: CATWDRKLSSDWIKTF.

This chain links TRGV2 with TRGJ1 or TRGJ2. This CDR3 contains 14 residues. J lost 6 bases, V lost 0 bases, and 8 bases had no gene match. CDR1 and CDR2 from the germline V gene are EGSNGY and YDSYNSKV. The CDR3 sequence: CATWDGALGYKKLF. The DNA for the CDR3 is TGTGCCACCTGGGACGGGGCTCTTGGTTATAAGAAACTCTTT.

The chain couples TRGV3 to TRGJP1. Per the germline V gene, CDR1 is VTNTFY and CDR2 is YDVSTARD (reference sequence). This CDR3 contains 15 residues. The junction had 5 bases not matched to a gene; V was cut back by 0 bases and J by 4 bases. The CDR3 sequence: CATWDRLGTGWFKIF. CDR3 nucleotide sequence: TGTGCCACCTGGGACAGGCTGGGCACTGGTTGGTTCAAGATATTT.

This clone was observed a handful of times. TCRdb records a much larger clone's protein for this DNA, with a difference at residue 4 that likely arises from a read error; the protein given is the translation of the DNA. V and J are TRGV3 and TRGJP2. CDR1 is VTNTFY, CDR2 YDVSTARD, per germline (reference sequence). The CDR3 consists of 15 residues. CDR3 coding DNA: TGTGCCACCCGGGACAGGCATGGTAGTGATTGGATCAAGACGTTT. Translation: CATRDRHGSDWIKTF.

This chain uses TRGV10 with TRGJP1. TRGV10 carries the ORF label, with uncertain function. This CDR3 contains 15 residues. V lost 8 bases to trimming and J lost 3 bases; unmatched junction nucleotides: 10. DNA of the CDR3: TGTGCTGCGTGGGATTATGGGGCCACTGGTTGGTTCAAGATATTT. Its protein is CAAWDYGATGWFKIF.